A selection of T cell receptor beta chains follows, all from one sample in a study of Ad26.COV2.S vaccination and SARS-CoV-2 variants. The assay was immunoSEQ multiplex PCR, and TCRdb's table has in-frame clones only and misses some. This sample carries 350,000 to 450,000 clones, about 90% of them seen once, and the ten largest clones take around 1.8%. The specimen was peripheral blood, collected in a trial of Ad26.COV2.S vaccine versus placebo. The receptors were sampled from a person aged 18-65 years who received the Ad26.COV2.S COVID-19 vaccine or a placebo. Each CDR3 is given without its conserved first and last residue.

j_call v_call cdr3_length cdr3_aa
TRBJ2-7 TRBV7-2 11 ASSTRGGYEQY
TRBJ2-3 TRBV9 12 ASTIGTSADTQY
TRBJ2-1 TRBV28 12 ASSPDSSYNEQF
TRBJ2-7 TRBV6-5 10 ASTTWTNEQY
TRBJ2-1 TRBV19 11 ASGFSSYNEQF
TRBJ2-5 TRBV7-2 11 ASSLASWETQY
TRBJ2-7 TRBV28 11 ASSFASRNEQY
TRBJ1-5 TRBV27 14 ASRSTGSHSNQPQH
TRBJ2-7 TRBV27 9 ASSDFDEQY
TRBJ2-5 TRBV5-4 14 ASSYPTGGRLETQY
TRBJ1-1 TRBV11-2 16 ASSPGGVSGRGWTEAF
TRBJ2-5 TRBV6-2/TRBV6-3 15 ASSYSIGTGLRETQY
TRBJ1-1 TRBV6-5 12 ASSYSKGKTEAF
TRBJ2-7 TRBV4-3 13 ASSQGLARVYEQY
TRBJ2-3 TRBV9 13 ASSPQEGAADTQY
TRBJ1-5 TRBV28 16 ASSSEMSIGMTNQPQH